One and the same sample provided the 18 T cell receptor beta chains below, sequenced in a study of shared clonotypes between healthy human individuals. The table came from immunoSEQ multiplex PCR; TCRdb's copy has only in-frame clones and leaves some out. The sample consists of 2.5 million or so clones, approximately 94% of them appearing once. The sample was naive CD4+ T cells sorted from blood. Subset specified: CD45RA+ positively selected. These receptors were taken from a man between 18 and 29 years old in good health.

The chain couples TRBV19 to TRBJ1-4, with D maybe TRBD1 (5 bases). Between the trimmed V and J ends, which lost 3 bases and 13 bases, there was a span of 18 bases. Germline CDR1 reads LNHDA; CDR2 reads SQIVND (reference sequence). The CDR3 spans 14 residues. The CDR3 DNA reads as TGTGCCAGTAGTATCGGGGTCGGGGCTTTGAGACTGTTTTTT. It is translated as CASSIGVGALRLFF.

The chain joins TRBV6-6 to TRBJ2-3, with TRBD1 matching over 7 bases. The CDR3 has 14 residues. With 5 bases clipped from V and 2 bases from J, the junction kept 4 bases outside the gene matches. Germline V gene lookup returns CDR1 MNHNY and CDR2 SVGAGI (reference sequence). The DNA of the CDR3 is TGTGCCAGCAGTAAGGGACAGCTCACAGATACGCAGTATTTT. Amino acid sequence: CASSKGQLTDTQYF.

This clone appeared once. The chain recombines TRBV6-1 with TRBJ2-7; D possibly corresponds to TRBD1 (6 bases). This CDR3 is 15 amino acids long. In germline, CDR1 is MNHNS, CDR2 SASEGT. V dropped 8 bases and J dropped 4 bases, with 21 bases sitting between them. The chain's CDR3 is CASRKDSLAVYEQYF. The CDR3 DNA reads as TGTGCCAGCCGGAAGGACAGTCTGGCCGTTTACGAGCAGTACTTC.

The rearrangement uses TRBV9 and TRBJ2-1; no reliable D call. The V and J ends lost 0 bases and 3 bases respectively, with 7 bases between them. Germline CDR1 and CDR2: SGDLS and YYNGEE. CDR3 size: 14 residues. CDR3 sequence reads: CASSVEGSYNEQFF. The CDR3 coding sequence is TGTGCCAGCAGCGTAGAGGGCAGCTACAATGAGCAGTTCTTC.

With respect to this clone: Within the sample, other DNA sequences also encode this same CDR3. V and J are TRBV30 and TRBJ2-7; 9 nucleotides align to TRBD2. The junction had 0 bases not matched to a gene; V was cut back by 0 bases and J by 0 bases. Germline CDR1 and CDR2: GTSNPN and SVGIG (reference sequence). The CDR3 spans 14 residues. The chain's CDR3 is CAWSVSGGSYEQYF. CDR3 DNA: TGTGCCTGGAGTGTTAGCGGGGGCTCCTACGAGCAGTACTTC. Filled out from reference TRBV30 and TRBJ2-7, the complete variable domain reads SQTIHQWPATLVQPVGSPLSLECTVEGTSNPNLYWYRQAAGRGLQLLFYSVGIGQISSEVPQNLSASRPQDRQFILSSKKLLLSDSGFYLCAWSVSGGSYEQYFGPGTRLTVT.

This chain links TRBV10-2 with TRBJ1-2, with D unresolved. Germline CDR1 WSHSY, CDR2 SAAADI. Trimming pared 3 bases from V and 2 bases from J, leaving 4 bases between. This CDR3 region has 12 residues. CDR3 DNA sequence: TGCGCCAGCAGTGACACCAACTATGGCTACACCTTC. It encodes CASSDTNYGYTF.

CDR3 coding DNA: TGCGCCAGCAGCTTAAAAGGAGACAGGGGAGAAATTGGTAATTCACCCCTCCACTTT. It specifies CASSLKGDRGEIGNSPLHF. The gene calls are TRBV5-1 and TRBJ1-6; TRBD1 matches at 8 bases. V was pared by 2 bases and J by 6 bases, with 16 bases of the junction left unmatched. Germline values: CDR1 SGHRS, CDR2 YFSETQ. This CDR3 is 19 amino acids long.

V gene TRBV7-9 combines with J gene TRBJ1-1, with D possibly TRBD1 on 5 matching bases. The CDR3 extends over 14 amino acids. The germline CDR1 and CDR2 sequences are SEHNR and FQNEAQ (reference sequence). Trimming removed 3 bases at V and 4 bases at J, with 12 bases between. The CDR3 DNA reads as TGTGCCAGCAGCTTGGGACGGCTGTCCACTGAAGCTTTCTTT. Amino acids: CASSLGRLSTEAFF.

J is TRBJ1-5 and V is TRBV7-2, with 7 bases fitting TRBD1. Trimming took 5 bases from V and 4 from J; bases not matched to a gene: 5. This CDR3 spans 14 amino acids. CDR1 SGHTA and CDR2 FQGNSA come from the germline V gene. The CDR3 reads CASSRDRVNQPQHF. In nucleotides, the CDR3 is TGTGCCAGCAGCCGTGACAGGGTAAATCAGCCCCAGCATTTT.

The J gene is TRBJ2-7, the V gene TRBV27, with 10 bases fitting TRBD2. Germline CDR1 and CDR2: MNHEY and SMNVEV (reference sequence). The CDR3 consists of 15 residues. J lost 3 bases, V lost 6 bases, and 8 bases had no gene match. CDR3 coding DNA: TGTGCCAGCAGCCGAATAGCGGGGGGCAGCTACGAGCAGTACTTC. This encodes CASSRIAGGSYEQYF.

This chain joins TRBV5-1 and TRBJ2-6, with D uncertain. Per the germline V gene, CDR1 is SGHRS and CDR2 is YFSETQ. V lost 7 bases to trimming and J lost 1 base, with 6 bases between them. The length of the CDR3 is 13 residues. This CDR3 reads CASSISGANVLTF. The CDR3 bases are TGCGCCAGCTCCATTTCTGGGGCCAACGTCCTGACTTTC.

The V and J genes are TRBV19 and TRBJ2-2; 8 bases are a match to TRBD1. The CDR3 is made up of 14 amino acids. In germline, CDR1 is LNHDA, CDR2 SQIVND (reference sequence). V dropped 3 bases and J dropped 6; count of bases not matched to a gene: 3. CDR3 sequence (DNA): TGTGCCAGTAGTATGGACAGGGTAGCCGGGGAGCTGTTTTTT. Its translation: CASSMDRVAGELFF.

The chain has TRBV5-4 and TRBJ2-7; D tentatively fits TRBD1 or TRBD2 (5 bases each). The CDR3 covers 16 residues. Trimming cost V 4 bases and J 6 bases, with 23 bases left between them. Germline values: CDR1 SGHNT, CDR2 YYREEE (reference sequence). This CDR3 is CASSPTLGPPRGEQYF. The CDR3 DNA is TGTGCCAGCAGCCCCACCCTGGGTCCTCCGAGGGGCGAGCAGTACTTC. Drawing the rest from reference TRBV5-4 and TRBJ2-7, the complete variable domain is ETGVTQSPTHLIKTRGQQVTLRCSSQSGHNTVSWYQQALGQGPQFIFQYYREEENGRGNFPPRFSGLQFPNYSSELNVNALELDDSALYLCASSPTLGPPRGEQYFGPGTRLTVT.

This chain joins TRBV7-9 and TRBJ1-1; no clear D. Germline lookup yields CDR1 SEHNR and CDR2 FQNEAQ (reference sequence). The CDR3 spans 14 residues. V lost 0 bases, J lost 1 base, and 6 bases lay in between. The CDR3 DNA reads TGTGCCAGCAGCTTAGCATGGGCGAACACTGAAGCTTTCTTT. Translated: CASSLAWANTEAFF.

The chain recombines TRBV5-4 with TRBJ2-5; D gene uncertain. This CDR3 comprises 13 residues. CDR1 and CDR2 (germline): SGHNT, YYREEE (reference sequence). Trimming stripped 4 bases from V and 4 bases from J, with 11 bases between. The chain's CDR3 is CASSPATLETQYF. CDR3 coding DNA: TGTGCCAGCAGCCCAGCGACATTAGAGACCCAGTACTTC.

This chain connects TRBV6-5 to TRBJ2-3; D call uncertain. V lost 5 bases and J lost 0, with 6 bases in between. Germline-derived CDR1 and CDR2 are MNHEY and SVGAGI. The CDR3 has 13 residues. This CDR3 reads CASSEPSTDTQYF. The CDR3 region has the DNA TGTGCCAGCAGTGAGCCGAGCACAGATACGCAGTATTTT.

The rearrangement links TRBV12-5 to TRBJ2-7; 9 nucleotides match TRBD1. The V and J ends lost 1 base and 2 bases, in that order; junction bases with no gene match: 9. CDR3 size: 17 residues. CDR1 is LGHNT and CDR2 is FRNRAP in the germline V gene. This CDR3 is CASGLDRDRAPTYEQYF. Here the CDR3 DNA reads TGTGCTAGTGGTTTGGATCGGGACAGGGCGCCGACCTACGAGCAGTACTTC.

Notes on this clone: The same CDR3 arises from other DNA sequences in this sample as well. The chain uses TRBV9 and TRBJ2-7; 10 positions match TRBD2. Germline V gene lookup returns CDR1 SGDLS and CDR2 YYNGEE. V lost 0 bases, J lost 0 bases, and 3 bases stayed unmatched. CDR3 size: 16 residues. The CDR3 spells CASSVGGLASSYEQYF. CDR3 DNA sequence: TGTGCCAGCAGCGTAGGGGGACTAGCGAGCTCCTACGAGCAGTACTTC.